One and the same sample provided the 23 T cell receptor beta chains below, sequenced in a study of control samples from healthy donors and cancer patients. Assay used: immunoSEQ multiplex PCR; TCRdb lists only in-frame clones, some missing. In the table there are over 30,000 clones, around 86% of which are singletons. Input material: PBMCs. Receptors were obtained from a woman between 40 and 50 years old with lung cancer.

CDR3 protein: CASSSGTDEKLFF. CDR3 sequence (DNA): TGTGCCAGCAGCTCCGGGACAGACGAAAAACTGTTTTTT. V is TRBV5-5 and J is TRBJ1-4; 7 bases agree with TRBD1. V dropped 3 bases and J dropped 8; count of bases not matched to a gene: 4. The CDR3 consists of 13 residues. CDR1 and CDR2 (germline): SGHKS, YYEKEE (reference sequence).

This chain links TRBV7-2 with TRBJ2-5, with D uncertain. V was shortened by 2 bases and J by 0 bases, with 4 bases between the two germline ends. Germline V gene lookup returns CDR1 SGHTA and CDR2 FQGNSA. The CDR3 is 13 amino acids. In nucleotides, the CDR3 is TGTGCCAGCAGCTTAACGTACCAAGAGACCCAGTACTTC. Its protein product is CASSLTYQETQYF. The variable domain in full, with the rest retrieved from reference TRBV7-2 and TRBJ2-5, is GAGVSQSPSNKVTEKGKDVELRCDPISGHTALYWYRQSLGQGLEFLIYFQGNSAPDKSGLPSDRFSAERTGGSVSTLTIQRTQQEDSAVYLCASSLTYQETQYFGPGTRLLVL.

J is TRBJ1-1 and V is TRBV10-3, with TRBD1 matching 8 bases. Per the germline V gene, CDR1 is ENHRY and CDR2 is SYGVKD. V shed 6 bases and J 3 bases; nucleotides not matched to a gene: 3. There are 13 residues in the CDR3. CDR3 bases: TGTGCCATCAGGGAGGACAGGGACACTGAAGCTTTCTTT. The encoded protein is CAIREDRDTEAFF.

This sequence joins TRBV10-3 and TRBJ1-1, with TRBD1 identical over 9 bases. Germline assignment: CDR1 ENHRY and CDR2 SYGVKD. The CDR3 runs 16 residues. Trimming cost V 10 bases and J 5 bases; bases outside gene matches: 17. The CDR3 DNA is TGTGCCACCCAAAAGGGGGACGGACAGGGGAAGACTGAAGCTTTCTTT. This sequence encodes CATQKGDGQGKTEAFF.

The V call is TRBV12-3 or TRBV12-4, the J call TRBJ1-6; D remains unclear. The CDR3 is 12 amino acids. Trimming left V 7 bases short and J 7 bases short, with 8 bases between. The CDR3 spells CASTVGNSPLHF. The DNA for the CDR3 is TGTGCCAGCACAGTGGGAAATTCACCCCTCCACTTT.

The chain joins TRBV4-3 to TRBJ2-7, with 7 bases aligning to TRBD1. J gave up 3 bases and V 2 bases, and 4 bases lay outside the gene matches. The CDR3 sequence is 14 residues long. CDR1 is LGHNA and CDR2 is YSLEER in the germline V gene. The CDR3 DNA is TGCGCCAGCAGCCAAATGACAGGGAACTACGAGCAGTACTTC. Protein: CASSQMTGNYEQYF.

The chain recombines TRBV5-6 with TRBJ1-2; D is uncertain. V dropped 1 base and J dropped 8 bases, with 12 bases sitting between them. The CDR3 spans 13 residues. CDR1 is SGHDT and CDR2 is YYEEEE in the germline V gene. CDR3 loop: CASSLLVVGGYTF. The DNA of the CDR3 is TGTGCCAGCAGCTTGTTGGTGGTGGGGGGCTACACCTTC.

This clone was seen a few times. The chain recombines TRBV5-5 with TRBJ2-1, with TRBD2 matching 10 bases. V was pared by 4 bases and J by 7 bases, with 11 bases of the junction left unmatched. This CDR3 is built from 16 residues. CDR1 and CDR2 from the germline V gene are SGHKS and YYEKEE (reference sequence). CDR3 sequence (DNA): TGTGCCAGCAGCCCCCGACTAAGCGGGGGGGCAAATGAGCAGTTCTTC. Residues: CASSPRLSGGANEQFF. Using reference TRBV5-5 and TRBJ2-1 for the parts outside the CDR3, the full variable domain is DAGVTQSPTHLIKTRGQQVTLRCSPISGHKSVSWYQQVLGQGPQFIFQYYEKEERGRGNFPDRFSARQFPNYSSELNVNALLLGDSALYLCASSPRLSGGANEQFFGPGTRLTVL.

V is TRBV30 and J is TRBJ2-6; 8 nucleotides line up with TRBD1. With 5 bases clipped from V and 3 bases from J, the junction kept 0 bases outside the gene matches. This CDR3 comprises 13 residues. Germline loops: CDR1 GTSNPN, CDR2 SVGIG (reference sequence). The CDR3 sequence: CAWGQGGANVLTF. CDR3 in DNA: TGTGCCTGGGGACAGGGTGGGGCCAACGTCCTGACTTTC.

The chain has TRBV10-3 and TRBJ1-2; D is perhaps TRBD1 (5 bases). Trimming pared 0 bases from V and 4 bases from J, leaving 15 bases between. Germline-derived CDR1 and CDR2 are ENHRY and SYGVKD. The CDR3 has 16 amino acids. The CDR3 bases are TGTGCCATCAGTGAGTCCGGCCAGGGAGATGGCTATGGCTACACCTTC. It is translated as CAISESGQGDGYGYTF.

The chain couples TRBV18 to TRBJ2-5; D is unclear. The CDR3 contains 12 residues. Deletions cut 2 bases from V and 3 bases from J, with 4 bases between. The germline V gene encodes CDR1 KGHSH and CDR2 LQKENI. DNA of the CDR3: TGTGCCAGCTCACCAAGAGAAGAGACCCAGTACTTC. Translation gives CASSPREETQYF.

The V gene is TRBV24-1, the J gene TRBJ2-2; 11 bases map to TRBD1. The V gene's germline CDR1 is KGHDR and CDR2 SFDVKD. The CDR3 length is 15 residues. V was clipped by 5 bases and J by 6 bases; unmatched bases: 4. The CDR3 protein is CATSGDRGYAGELFF. The DNA of the CDR3 is TGTGCCACCAGTGGGGACAGGGGGTACGCCGGGGAGCTGTTTTTT.

The chain has TRBV6-6 and TRBJ2-1, with D hard to call. The V and J ends lost 7 bases and 4 bases respectively, with 11 bases between them. The CDR3 sequence is 13 residues long. CDR1 MNHNY and CDR2 SVGAGI come from the germline V gene (reference sequence). CDR3 region: CASTAPAYNEQFF. The CDR3 DNA reads TGTGCCAGCACCGCGCCAGCTTACAATGAGCAGTTCTTC.

The V gene is TRBV30, the J gene TRBJ2-1; D may match TRBD1 or TRBD2 (5 bases each). The CDR3 loop spans 13 amino acids. Germline-derived CDR1 and CDR2 are GTSNPN and SVGIG (reference sequence). Trimming took 3 bases from V and 6 from J, leaving 12 bases between them. For the CDR3, the DNA is TGTGCCTGGAGGGGACCGACCTTCAATGAGCAGTTCTTC. Residues: CAWRGPTFNEQFF.

The V gene is TRBV7-9, the J gene TRBJ1-1; D ambiguous. The CDR3 has 12 amino acids. Germline V gene data show CDR1 as SEHNR and CDR2 as FQNEAQ (reference sequence). Trimming shortened V by 3 bases and J by 7 bases, and 9 bases separated the two germline ends. CDR3 region: CASSLVNVEAFF. Written as DNA, the CDR3 is TGTGCCAGCAGCTTGGTGAACGTTGAAGCTTTCTTT.

The chain employs TRBV6-5 and TRBJ1-2, with D possibly being TRBD1 (5 bases). The CDR3 extends over 12 amino acids. V was cut by 11 bases and J by 4 bases, with 14 bases left in between. CDR1 MNHEY and CDR2 SVGAGI come from the germline V gene. The DNA of the CDR3 is TGTGCCGGGGGGAGGACGACCTATGGCTACACCTTC. Encoded protein: CAGGRTTYGYTF.

The chain links TRBV9 to TRBJ1-1, with a weak D call TRBD1 (6 bases). Trimming took 4 bases from V and 0 from J, leaving 10 bases between them. Germline assignment: CDR1 SGDLS and CDR2 YYNGEE. This CDR3 spans 14 amino acids. The DNA of the CDR3 is TGTGCCAGCAGCTTGGGGGCATTGAACACTGAAGCTTTCTTT. Its translation is CASSLGALNTEAFF.

J is TRBJ1-4 and V is TRBV4-2, with D unresolved. The V gene lost 1 base and the J gene lost 7 bases, with 13 bases spanning the gap. CDR1 is LGHNA and CDR2 is YNFKEQ in the germline V gene. This CDR3 is built from 15 residues. The CDR3 sequence: CASSQAGAIVEKLFF. The CDR3 DNA reads as TGTGCCAGCAGCCAAGCTGGAGCCATAGTTGAAAAACTGTTTTTT.

J is TRBJ1-2 and V is TRBV5-8; 10 positions match TRBD1. Germline CDR1 SGHTS, CDR2 YDEGEE. The junction had 4 bases not matched to a gene; V was cut back by 4 bases and J by 4 bases. This CDR3 is 14 amino acids long. The CDR3: CASSPRTGGYGYTF. Here the CDR3 DNA reads TGTGCCAGCAGCCCCCGGACAGGGGGCTATGGCTACACCTTC.

V gene TRBV6-2 or TRBV6-3 combines with J gene TRBJ1-2, with 9 bases matching TRBD1. This CDR3 comprises 14 residues. Germline V gene lookup returns CDR1 MNHEY and CDR2 SVGEGT. The J segment lost 4 bases and the V segment lost 6 bases, leaving 6 bases of the junction unmatched. CDR3 protein: CASSPTGGSYGYTF. The DNA of the CDR3 is TGTGCCAGCAGCCCGACAGGGGGTTCCTATGGCTACACCTTC.

This rearrangement joins TRBV29-1 to TRBJ1-3, with TRBD1 matching over 8 bases. Trimming took 8 bases from V and 4 from J; bases not matched to a gene: 13. The CDR3 is made up of 15 amino acids. Germline values: CDR1 SQVTM, CDR2 ANQGSEA. The CDR3 loop reads CSPYRTGTRGNTIYF. The CDR3 DNA reads TGCAGCCCTTACCGGACAGGGACGCGGGGAAACACCATATATTTT.

This chain uses TRBV18 with TRBJ1-4; TRBD1 is a possible D gene (5 bases). CDR1 and CDR2 from the germline V gene are KGHSH and LQKENI. Deletions cut 0 bases from V and 7 bases from J, with 18 bases between. This CDR3 is built from 17 residues. CDR3: CASSPPSSGFGGEKLFF. In nucleotides, the CDR3 is TGTGCCAGCTCACCACCAAGTAGTGGGTTCGGGGGTGAAAAACTGTTTTTT.

CDR3 loop: CASSVETGGYTEAFF. As DNA, the CDR3 is TGTGCCAGCAGCGTAGAGACAGGGGGTTACACTGAAGCTTTCTTT. This chain uses TRBV9 with TRBJ1-1; 9 bases are shared with TRBD1. The germline V gene encodes CDR1 SGDLS and CDR2 YYNGEE. The CDR3 runs to 15 residues. J was trimmed by 3 bases and V by 0 bases; bases with no gene match: 3.